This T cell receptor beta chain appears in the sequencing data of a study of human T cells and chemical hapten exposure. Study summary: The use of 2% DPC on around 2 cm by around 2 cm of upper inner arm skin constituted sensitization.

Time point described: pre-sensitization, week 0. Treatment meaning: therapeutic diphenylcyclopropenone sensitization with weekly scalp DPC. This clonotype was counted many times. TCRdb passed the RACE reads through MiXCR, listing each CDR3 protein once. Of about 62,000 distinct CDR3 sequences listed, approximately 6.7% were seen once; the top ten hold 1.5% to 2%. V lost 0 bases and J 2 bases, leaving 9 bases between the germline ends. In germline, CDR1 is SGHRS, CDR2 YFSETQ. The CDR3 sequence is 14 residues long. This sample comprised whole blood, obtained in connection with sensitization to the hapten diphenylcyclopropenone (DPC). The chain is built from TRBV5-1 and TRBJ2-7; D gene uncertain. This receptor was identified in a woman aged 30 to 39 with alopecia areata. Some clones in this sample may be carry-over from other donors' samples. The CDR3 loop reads CASSLEVKTYEQYF. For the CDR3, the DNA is TGCGCCAGCAGCTTGGAGGTCAAGACCTACGAGCAGTACTTC.